The sequence of this T cell receptor beta chain was determined in a study of yellow fever vaccine responses in identical twins. General study results and limits: As reported, the vaccine T cell response of twins seemed partly convergent and partly personalized.

TCRdb reprocessed the RT-PCR reads via MiXCR and lists one record per CDR3 protein. This sample has just under 3,500 distinct CDR3 sequences; over 75% occur once, and the top ten carry 2.7%. Germline CDR1 reads SEHNR; CDR2 reads FQNEAQ (reference sequence). The CDR3 is 15 residues long. The trim removed 6 bases at V and 1 base at J, leaving 6 bases unmatched. Points on this clonotype: The antigen is not known.

The receptor comes from a woman younger than 35 who received the yellow fever vaccine. The V and J genes are TRBV7-9 and TRBJ2-7, with TRBD1 matching 10 bases. Sequencing used T cells from blood (PBMCs), unsorted or a sorted subset (not recorded which), obtained before or after yellow fever vaccination (not recorded which). The CDR3 DNA reads TGTGCCAGCAGTTACGACAGGGGGCATTCCTACGAGCAGTACTTC. It yields the protein CASSYDRGHSYEQYF.